This entry is about one T cell receptor beta chain. Its cognate antigen has yet to be identified. One base away lies a much larger clone, so this may be a sequencing read error. Its CDR3 holds 14 amino acids, cysteine through phenylalanine. Only the CDR3 DNA is retained, 42 bases long and in frame from the first base. Between the V and J ends, shortened by 2 bases and 8 bases respectively, the junction contains 10 bases. Per the germline V gene (reference sequence), MNHEY is the CDR1 and SMNVEV is the CDR2. The record originates from a study of molecular identifiers for immune sequencing clone quantification (dated by TCRdb to the late 2010s). With respect to the entire study: In a replicate experiment, RNA from roughly 21,000 or 96,000 naive CD8 T cells was split into five aliquots, four of which were sequenced. CD8 T cells were used in a methods study to benchmark molecular-identifier clustering-based TCR repertoire sequencing (MIDCIRS) and TCR RNA copy counting. Summary of the overall study and its limitations: Highly expanded clone sizes could be underestimated if identical TCR molecules share a barcode. Modeling indicated about 3.1 TCR RNA copies recovered per cell, compared with about ten by digital PCR, which implies a capture efficiency of around 29%. In CMV-specific effector cells, over 99% of molecules were held by clones above 20 RNA copies, whereas under 1% of molecules were held by such clones in naive cells. When barcode sub-clustering was left out, chimeric consensus sequences inflated TCR diversity, with chimeras reaching as high as 47%. Spiked-in Jurkat TCR RNA equal to a single cell's worth was reported to be detectable even within one million naive CD8 T cells. Naive libraries contained spiked-in Jurkat TCR RNA (approximately nine copies' worth), which is not part of the donor repertoire.

Library prep was done by PCR. Sequencer: Illumina HiSeq 4000. Bulk TCR libraries were prepared as previously described, using TCR primers listed in Table S5. The Qiagen AllPrep DNA/RNA kit was used to purify total RNA. Before analysis, reads from multiple sequencing runs of the same library were pooled. From the authors' description of their analysis: Only reads with exact TCR constant sequence were kept, trimmed to 150 nt, and grouped by their 12-nt molecular barcodes. Within each barcode group, reads were sub-clustered at a 15% Levenshtein threshold, and quality-weighted consensus sequences were built per RNA molecule. Non-functional sequences were excluded, and lower-count sequences lying one edit away from another sequence were also excluded. Barcode sub-clusters with fewer than 20% of the maximum read count were removed, based on fitting two negative binomial distributions. TCRdb took the public reads, trimmed them with fastp at Q25, ran MiXCR for clone calling and kept in-frame beta chains. Rows merge per CDR3 protein into single entries with the most common DNA and genes. Here the V and J calls rest on TCRdb's processing, not on the authors' analysis. The sample table holds about 54,000 distinct CDR3 sequences, of which roughly 24% were seen once. Jointly, the top ten make up 1.5% to 2% of the sample.

Libraries of naive CD8 T cells were built from anywhere between roughly 20,000 and 1,100,000 sorted cells, with 10%, 30% or 50% of the purified RNA used. On a BD FACSAria II, naive CD8 T cells were FACS-sorted as CD8+CD4-CCR7+CD45RA+ and collected into RLT Plus buffer. To test detection sensitivity, Jurkat RNA equivalent to approximately nine TCR copies was spiked into samples of roughly 18,000-1,100,000 naive CD8 T cells. Enrichment of CD8 T cells was performed with RosetteSep CD8+ T Cell Enrichment Cocktail and Ficoll-Paque, after which ACK red cell lysis was carried out. The chain was built from TRBV27 and TRBJ1-6; the D gene is unclear. This TCR was recovered from a human donor in good health. Some libraries in this study had Jurkat cell RNA spiked in. The specimen was naive CD8+ T cells from blood, with Jurkat cell RNA spiked in. The cell subset or site label here, explained by the study, means: FACS-sorted CD8+CD4-CCR7+CD45RA+ naive T cells. The base sequence is TGTGCCAGCAGTTTACTGAGGTTGTATTCACCCCTCCACTTT. Its amino acids are CASSLLRLYSPLHF.